The 5 T cell receptor beta chains listed next were all sequenced from one sample in a study of T cell responses to AZD1222 COVID-19 vaccine. Profiling relied on immunoSEQ multiplex PCR, and the TCRdb table lists in-frame clones only, not all of them. The table shows more than 150,000 clones, with 92% occurring only once. Sequenced here: peripheral blood, sampled on day 0 of AZD1222 vaccination. The source of these receptors is an adult in good health.

The chain links TRBV3-1 (or the pseudogene TRBV3-2) to TRBJ1-3; 7 bases are shared with TRBD1. There are 16 residues in the CDR3. The V and J ends lost 3 bases and 0 bases, in that order; junction bases with no gene match: 5. Per the germline V gene, CDR1 is LGHDT and CDR2 is YNNKEL (reference sequence). The CDR3 region has the DNA TGTGCCAGCAGCCAGGCAGGGGGTTACTCTGGAAACACCATATATTTT. Its translation: CASSQAGGYSGNTIYF.

V is TRBV20-1 and J is TRBJ2-5, with no clear D. Germline V CDR1 and CDR2: DFQATT, SNEGSKA (reference sequence). The CDR3 contains 11 residues. V dropped 6 bases and J dropped 0 bases, with 5 bases sitting between them. This chain's CDR3 is CSATHQETQYF. The CDR3 region has the DNA TGCAGTGCCACCCACCAAGAGACCCAGTACTTC.

The chain uses TRBV5-1 and TRBJ2-1, with no clear D. The CDR3 consists of 12 residues. V gave up 3 bases and J gave up 2 bases, with 3 bases separating them. Germline V CDR1 and CDR2: SGHRS, YFSETQ. In DNA, the CDR3 is TGCGCCAGCAGCTCCGCCTACAATGAGCAGTTCTTC. Its translation is CASSSAYNEQFF.

The CDR3 bases are TGTGCCAGCAGCTGGTTATCTGGAAACACCATATATTTT. This encodes CASSWLSGNTIYF. The rearrangement joins TRBV7-9 to TRBJ1-3; D ambiguous. CDR3 length: 13 residues. CDR1 is SEHNR, CDR2 FQNEAQ, per germline (reference sequence). Trimming stripped 4 bases from V and 1 base from J, with 5 bases between. The full variable domain, its missing parts supplied by reference TRBV7-9 and TRBJ1-3, is DTGVSQNPRHKITKRGQNVTFRCDPISEHNRLYWYRQTLGQGPEFLTYFQNEAQLEKSRLLSDRFSAERPKGSFSTLEIQRTEQGDSAMYLCASSWLSGNTIYFGEGSWLTVV.

The V and J genes are TRBV6-6 and TRBJ1-2; TRBD1 matches 10 bases. The V segment lost 2 bases and the J segment 7 bases; nucleotides outside the gene matches: 4. CDR1 MNHNY and CDR2 SVGAGI come from the germline V gene (reference sequence). CDR3 length equals 14 residues. CDR3 DNA sequence: TGTGCCAGCAGTTACGCTCGGGACAGGGGTGGCTACACCTTC. It encodes CASSYARDRGGYTF.